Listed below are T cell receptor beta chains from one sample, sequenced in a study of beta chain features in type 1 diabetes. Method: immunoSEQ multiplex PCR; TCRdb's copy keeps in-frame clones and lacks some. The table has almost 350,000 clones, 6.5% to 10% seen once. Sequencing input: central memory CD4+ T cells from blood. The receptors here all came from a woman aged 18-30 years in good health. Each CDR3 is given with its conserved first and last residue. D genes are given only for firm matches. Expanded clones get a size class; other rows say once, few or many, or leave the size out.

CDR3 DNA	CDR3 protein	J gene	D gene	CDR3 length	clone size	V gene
TGTGCCAGCAGTTCGCGTTATGGACAGGGGCAAGAGACCCAGTACTTC	CASSSRYGQGQETQYF	TRBJ2-5	TRBD1	16	-	TRBV27
TGTGCCATCAGTGCAGGAGCAGGGACCCCCTTCGGGAACACCGGGGAGCTGTTTTTT	CAISAGAGTPFGNTGELFF	TRBJ2-2	-	19	-	TRBV10-3
TGTGCCAGCAGCGTGGGGCTCAGCAATCAGCCCCAGCATTTT	CASSVGLSNQPQHF	TRBJ1-5	-	14	-	TRBV9
TGTGCCAGCAGCCCCCGACAGGTGGAGACCCAGTACTTC	CASSPRQVETQYF	TRBJ2-5	-	13	-	TRBV7-2
TGTGCCAGTAGTGCTGAGGGACTAGCCAAAAACATTCAGTACTTC	CASSAEGLAKNIQYF	TRBJ2-4	-	15	few	TRBV19
TGCGCCAGCAGCCAAGTAGGCCAGGGGGCTCTTTTCGGGGAGCTGTTTTTT	CASSQVGQGALFGELFF	TRBJ2-2	TRBD1	17	few	TRBV4-3
TGTGCCAGCAGCCAAAAGGGGGCCTACGAGCAGTACTTC	CASSQKGAYEQYF	TRBJ2-7	-	13	-	TRBV7-2
TGTGCCAGTTGCCGGGACAGGGGACTTTATGGCTACACCTTC	CASCRDRGLYGYTF	TRBJ1-2	TRBD1	14	few	TRBV19
TGTGCCAGCAGCCCTTGGGACAGGGGGGGCGAGCAGTACTTC	CASSPWDRGGEQYF	TRBJ2-7	TRBD1	14	few	TRBV7-9
TGCAGCGTTGGCAGGGTTGGTGGCGAGACCCAGTACTTC	CSVGRVGGETQYF	TRBJ2-5	-	13	few	TRBV29-1
TGTGCCACCAGCACCCGGGGGTCTGGGGCCAACGTCCTGACTTTC	CATSTRGSGANVLTF	TRBJ2-6	-	15	few	TRBV15
TGTGCCAGCAGCTTAGGGACGGGGGAGACCCAGTACTTC	CASSLGTGETQYF	TRBJ2-5	-	13	few	TRBV7-8
TGCGCCAGCAGCTTGAGGGCCCCTAGCTCCTACGAGCAGTACTTC	CASSLRAPSSYEQYF	TRBJ2-7	-	15	few	TRBV5-1
TGTGCCAGCTCAAGCCTCTCGGGCCTAGGGACCGGGGAGCTGTTTTTT	CASSSLSGLGTGELFF	TRBJ2-2	-	16	-	TRBV18
TGTGCCAGCAGCCCCGGACAGGGACACTCTGGGGCCAACGTCCTGACTTTC	CASSPGQGHSGANVLTF	TRBJ2-6	TRBD1	17	-	TRBV7-3
TGTGCCATCACCAGTGGCATCCGTGAGACCCAGTACTTC	CAITSGIRETQYF	TRBJ2-5	-	13	-	TRBV10-3
TGTGCCAGCAGCCTTGGACTAGCGGGCTTCGCAGGCACAGATACGCAGTATTTT	CASSLGLAGFAGTDTQYF	TRBJ2-3	TRBD2	18	many	TRBV5-4
TGTGCCAGCAGTCTCCGGGACAGGGGAGTTTATGAGCAGTTCTTC	CASSLRDRGVYEQFF	TRBJ2-1	TRBD1	15	few	TRBV6-5
TGCACCAGCAGATTTAGACAGGACCACAATGAGCAGTTCTTC	CTSRFRQDHNEQFF	TRBJ2-1	-	14	-	TRBV1
TGTGCCATCAGTGCCAGTGCAACTAATGAAAAACTGTTTTTT	CAISASATNEKLFF	TRBJ1-4	-	14	-	TRBV10-3
TGTGCCAGCAGCGCAGCCGGGACAGGGACTTTGCAGTACTTC	CASSAAGTGTLQYF	TRBJ2-7	TRBD1	14	few	TRBV7-9
TGTGCCAGCAGTGAAGGAGCGGGGGGAGTATACGAGCAGTACTTC	CASSEGAGGVYEQYF	TRBJ2-7	TRBD2	15	-	TRBV6-1
TGTGCCAGCAGCATAGGACAGGGGGTTTCCTACGAGCAGTACTTC	CASSIGQGVSYEQYF	TRBJ2-7	TRBD1	15	many	TRBV5-4
TGCGCCAGCAGCCAAGATACCGGGAATGTAGGGAGTCTCGGAGATACGCAGTATTTT	CASSQDTGNVGSLGDTQYF	TRBJ2-3	-	19	few	TRBV4-3
TGTGCCAGCAGCTATGGACAGGGGAACACTGAAGCTTTCTTT	CASSYGQGNTEAFF	TRBJ1-1	TRBD1	14	-	TRBV7-2
TGTGCCAGCAGCTTAAATTCCTACAATGAGCAGTTCTTC	CASSLNSYNEQFF	TRBJ2-1	-	13	-	TRBV7-3
TGCGCCAGCAGCCACGCTCCCGATGAGAAAGAGACCCAGTACTTC	CASSHAPDEKETQYF	TRBJ2-5	-	15	few	TRBV4-3
TGTGCCAGTAGTATCCGACAGGGTTTTTCCCACGAGCAGTACTTC	CASSIRQGFSHEQYF	TRBJ2-7	TRBD1	15	-	TRBV19
TGTGCCAGCAGTGGCGGGATTAGCTCTGGGGCCAACGTCCTGACTTTC	CASSGGISSGANVLTF	TRBJ2-6	-	16	few	TRBV6-6
TGCGCCAGCAGCTCCCAGTCGGTTGGAGCAGAGACCCAGTACTTC	CASSSQSVGAETQYF	TRBJ2-5	-	15	many	TRBV5-1
TGTGCCAGCAGTTCCGACAGGTATCTCACTGAAGCTTTCTTT	CASSSDRYLTEAFF	TRBJ1-1	-	14	-	TRBV2
TGTGCCAGCAGTTTGACCCACGGGGACTATGGCTACACCTTC	CASSLTHGDYGYTF	TRBJ1-2	-	14	few	TRBV27
TGTGCCAGCAGTGCGGGAGCCAGTAAGGGAACCCAGTACTTC	CASSAGASKGTQYF	TRBJ2-5	-	14	-	TRBV6-1
TGTGCCAGCAGCACTATGGGGGGCCGAGATGGCTACACCTTC	CASSTMGGRDGYTF	TRBJ1-2	-	14	few	TRBV13
TGTGCCAGCAGTATGGGATACGAGCAGTACTTC	CASSMGYEQYF	TRBJ2-7	-	11	few	TRBV27
TGCAGTGCTCCAGACGGCTACGGCTACACCTTC	CSAPDGYGYTF	TRBJ1-2	-	11	few	TRBV20-1
TGTGCCAGCAGCCAGGAGGGCGGCTACGAGCAGTACTTC	CASSQEGGYEQYF	TRBJ2-7	-	13	-	TRBV7-2
TGTGCCAGCAGCAAAGACCTGACATATTATAATGAAAAACTGTTTTTT	CASSKDLTYYNEKLFF	TRBJ1-4	-	16	-	TRBV21-1
TGTGCCAGCAGTTTGGGACAGGTCGGGACAGATACGCAGTATTTT	CASSLGQVGTDTQYF	TRBJ2-3	TRBD1	15	many	TRBV6-6
TGTGCCAGCAGCTCGGGACTAGCTTACAATGAGCAGTTCTTC	CASSSGLAYNEQFF	TRBJ2-1	TRBD2	14	many	TRBV11-3
TGTGCCAGCAGTAGTCAACGGAACACTGAAGCTTTCTTT	CASSSQRNTEAFF	TRBJ1-1	-	13	few	TRBV10-3
TGTGCCAGCAGCCTTAACGGTAGGACTGAAGCTTTCTTT	CASSLNGRTEAFF	TRBJ1-1	-	13	few	TRBV7-9
TGCGCCAGCAGCTTGGGACAGGGAGGAGTGGAGCCCCAGCATTTT	CASSLGQGGVEPQHF	TRBJ1-5	TRBD1	15	-	TRBV5-1
TGTGCCAGCAGTGATCGCCTAGCGGGATACAATGAGCAGTTCTTC	CASSDRLAGYNEQFF	TRBJ2-1	TRBD2	15	few	TRBV2
TGTGCCACCAGCAGAGATTACTTGCCCACATCCCGAGCAGTAAGAGATACGCAGTATTTT	CATSRDYLPTSRAVRDTQYF	TRBJ2-3	-	20	few	TRBV15
TGCGCCAGCAGCCAAGATCCGGGGTACGACAACCCCTATGGCTACACCTTC	CASSQDPGYDNPYGYTF	TRBJ1-2	-	17	few	TRBV4-3
TGTGCCAGCAGCTTGGGCCACCGGGCCCACTACGAGCAGTACTTC	CASSLGHRAHYEQYF	TRBJ2-7	-	15	few	TRBV5-5
TGTGCCAGTAGCTTTAGCGGGAGGGTCTACGAGCAGTACTTC	CASSFSGRVYEQYF	TRBJ2-7	TRBD2	14	-	TRBV19
TGTGCCAGCTCACCGGGAGGGGAATTTGGCTACACCTTC	CASSPGGEFGYTF	TRBJ1-2	-	13	-	TRBV18
TGTGCCAGCAGCAAAGAAGGCGGGGCTGGAAACACCATATATTTT	CASSKEGGAGNTIYF	TRBJ1-3	-	15	few	TRBV7-9
TGTGCCAGCAGCTTAGTCGTGGGCCGCCAAGAGACCCAGTACTTC	CASSLVVGRQETQYF	TRBJ2-5	-	15	few	TRBV7-2
TGTGCCAGCTCACCTAGCGGGATGGCCTACAATGAGCAGTTCTTC	CASSPSGMAYNEQFF	TRBJ2-1	TRBD2	15	few	TRBV18
TGCGCCAGACTAGTCGGAGGTACCTATGGCTACACCTTC	CARLVGGTYGYTF	TRBJ1-2	-	13	few	TRBV23-1
TGTGCCAGCAGTTCGGGGCAGGGTCCGTTTCCAGATACGCAGTATTTT	CASSSGQGPFPDTQYF	TRBJ2-3	-	16	-	TRBV11-3
TGTGCCAGCAGCGGAACGATTCTAGCGGGAGGTTATGGTGAGCAGTTCTTC	CASSGTILAGGYGEQFF	TRBJ2-1	TRBD2	17	-	TRBV7-8